This T cell receptor (beta chain) stems from a study of T cell clonotyping in hematopoietic cell transplantation. Study observations and caveats: At the given depth, recipient repertoires were over 95% de novo clonotypes.

A remark on this clone: The antigen remains undetermined.

Trimming shortened V by 5 bases and J by 6 bases, and 10 bases separated the two germline ends. CDR1 is SGHAT and CDR2 is FQNNGV in the germline V gene. The CDR3 runs to 13 residues. Method: immunoSEQ multiplex PCR; TCRdb's copy keeps in-frame clones and lacks some. The sample yields approximately 16,000 clones, approximately 87% seen once. This chain uses TRBV11-2 with TRBJ2-2; D is undetermined. The TCR originated in a man aged 50 or older in good health. Some clones in this sample may be carry-over from other donors' samples. The specimen was peripheral blood mononuclear cells. CDR3 sequence reads: CASSLQTAGELFF. In DNA, the CDR3 is TGTGCCAGCAGCCTCCAGACGGCCGGGGAGCTGTTTTTT.